This T cell receptor (beta chain) appears in the sequencing data of a study of metastatic and nonmetastatic thyroid tumors. In germline, CDR1 is SGHAT, CDR2 FQDESV (reference sequence). The length of the CDR3 is 16 residues. The V segment lost 2 bases and the J segment 6 bases; nucleotides outside the gene matches: 9. Each patient came to thyroid surgery without any prior treatment (of any kind). Using MiXCR, TCRdb reanalyzed the PCR reads. Altogether about 30,000 clones are present, about 40% being singletons, with the ten largest covering over 20%. This receptor was identified in a female donor with papillary thyroid cancer or a benign thyroid nodule (not recorded which). Some clones in this sample may be carry-over from other donors' samples. The chain links TRBV11-1 to TRBJ1-2; TRBD1 aligns across 10 bases. Material for sequencing was tumor tissue. The DNA of the CDR3 is TGTGCCAGCAGCTTAAGAGGGGGGACAGGGGATGATGGCTACACCTTC. Protein: CASSLRGGTGDDGYTF.